The 6 T cell receptor beta chains below all came from one sample that was sequenced in a study of blood T cell repertoires in COVID-19. Profiling relied on immunoSEQ multiplex PCR, and the TCRdb table lists in-frame clones only, not all of them. The sample records 300,000 to 350,000 clones, 87% being singletons. The material sequenced was PBMCs or T cells enriched from blood (not recorded which). These receptor sequences come from a woman between 18 and 29 years old who had recovered from COVID-19.

The chain joins TRBV30 to TRBJ2-3; D may be TRBD1 (6 bases). From germline, CDR1 is GTSNPN and CDR2 SVGIG (reference sequence). Trimming left V 2 bases short and J 0 bases short, with 15 bases between. CDR3 length equals 16 residues. The CDR3 spells CAWSLGAGGSTDTQYF. The CDR3 DNA reads TGTGCCTGGAGTTTGGGGGCCGGCGGTAGCACAGATACGCAGTATTTT.

The J gene is TRBJ1-2, the V gene TRBV19; D uncertain. V lost 8 bases to trimming and J lost 7 bases, with 14 bases between them. Per germline, CDR1 LNHDA and CDR2 SQIVND (reference sequence). The CDR3 runs 12 residues. CDR3 in DNA: TGTGCCAGTCGGTTTGGGCAAGCTGGCTACACCTTC. Encoded protein: CASRFGQAGYTF.

The CDR3 DNA follows: TGTGCCAGCAGGAGAGGGACAGGGGGCACAGATACGCAGTATTTT. It encodes CASRRGTGGTDTQYF. The chain employs TRBV6-5 and TRBJ2-3, with TRBD1 identical over 10 bases. Germline V lookup: CDR1 MNHEY, CDR2 SVGAGI. Germline trimming cut 6 bases from V and 1 base from J; bases unmatched to any gene: 4. The CDR3 has 15 residues.

This chain uses TRBV5-4 with TRBJ1-1; 8 nucleotides align to TRBD1. The CDR3 contains 15 residues. With 7 bases clipped from V and 11 bases from J, the junction kept 19 bases outside the gene matches. Germline CDR1 is SGHNT and CDR2 is YYREEE (reference sequence). Here the CDR3 DNA reads TGTGCCAGCCCCTCGACTCCGGGGCCACAGGGGGGGGCTTTCTTT. Residues: CASPSTPGPQGGAFF. Drawing the rest from reference TRBV5-4 and TRBJ1-1, the complete variable domain is ETGVTQSPTHLIKTRGQQVTLRCSSQSGHNTVSWYQQALGQGPQFIFQYYREEENGRGNFPPRFSGLQFPNYSSELNVNALELDDSALYLCASPSTPGPQGGAFFGQGTRLTVV.

This clone appeared a single time. The chain is built from TRBV4-1 and TRBJ1-1; D call uncertain. V was pared by 3 bases and J by 9 bases, with 20 bases between. Per germline, CDR1 MGHRA and CDR2 YSYEKL. The CDR3 totals 15 residues. The CDR3 is CASSHPGSVREKAFF. CDR3 DNA sequence: TGCGCCAGCAGCCATCCGGGGTCGGTGAGGGAAAAAGCTTTCTTT.

CDR3 protein: CASSLTGGAYGYTF. CDR3 nucleotides: TGCGCCAGCAGCTTGACAGGGGGCGCCTATGGCTACACCTTC. The gene calls are TRBV5-1 and TRBJ1-2; 9 bases are shared with TRBD1. V dropped 1 base and J dropped 4; count of bases not matched to a gene: 2. The CDR3 loop spans 14 amino acids. Germline V gene sequence: CDR1 SGHRS, CDR2 YFSETQ.